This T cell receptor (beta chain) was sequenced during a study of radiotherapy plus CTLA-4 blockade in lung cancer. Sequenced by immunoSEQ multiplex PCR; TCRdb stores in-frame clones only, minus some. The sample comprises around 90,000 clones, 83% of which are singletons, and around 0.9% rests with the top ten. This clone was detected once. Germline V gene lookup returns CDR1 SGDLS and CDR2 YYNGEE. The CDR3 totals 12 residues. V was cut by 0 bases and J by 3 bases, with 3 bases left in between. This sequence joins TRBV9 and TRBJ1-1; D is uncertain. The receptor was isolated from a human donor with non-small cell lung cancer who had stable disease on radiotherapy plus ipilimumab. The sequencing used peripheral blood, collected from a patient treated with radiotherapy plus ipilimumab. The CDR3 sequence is CASSVGDTEAFF. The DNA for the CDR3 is TGTGCCAGCAGCGTAGGCGACACTGAAGCTTTCTTT.